A single sample gave rise to the 9 T cell receptor beta chains below, sequenced in a study of T cell responses to AZD1222 COVID-19 vaccine. Data came from immunoSEQ multiplex PCR; TCRdb stores just in-frame clones and leaves some out. The profile shows 150,000 or so clones, 80% to 95% of them singletons. This material consisted of peripheral blood, taken 28 days after the second AZD1222 dose. The receptors shown here come from an adult who received the AZD1222 COVID-19 vaccine.

The chain combines TRBV6-2 or TRBV6-3 with TRBJ2-5; D is perhaps TRBD2 (6 bases). Germline-derived CDR1 and CDR2 are MNHEY and SVGEGT. This CDR3 has 12 residues. The germline V and J ends were trimmed by 4 bases and 4 bases, with 7 bases remaining between them. Written as DNA, the CDR3 is TGTGCCAGCAGTTGGAGGGGAGAGACCCAGTACTTC. Protein sequence: CASSWRGETQYF.

The chain carries TRBV5-4 and TRBJ1-2, with D possibly TRBD1 on 6 matching bases. The germline gives CDR1 SGHNT, CDR2 YYREEE (reference sequence). The CDR3 extends over 14 amino acids. The V end was cut by 3 bases, the J end by 7 bases, with 16 bases between. CDR3 sequence (DNA): TGTGCCAGCAGCTCTACGGAAAACAGGGCTGGCTACACCTTC. It specifies CASSSTENRAGYTF.

The V call is TRBV27, the J call TRBJ1-2; D remains ambiguous. V lost 3 bases, J lost 2 bases, and 7 bases lay in between. Germline CDR1 reads MNHEY; CDR2 reads SMNVEV (reference sequence). CDR3 length: 13 amino acids. The CDR3 protein is CASSFRQNYGYTF. DNA for the CDR3: TGTGCCAGCAGTTTTCGGCAGAACTATGGCTACACCTTC.

The J gene is TRBJ1-1, the V gene TRBV28; D ambiguous. The germline gives CDR1 MDHEN, CDR2 SYDVKM. Trimming cost V 3 bases and J 12 bases, with 17 bases left between them. This CDR3 is built from 13 residues. DNA for the CDR3: TGTGCCAGCAGTTTCCCCGCTCTACCGGCCTCTTTCTTT. Its protein product is CASSFPALPASFF.

The CDR3 nucleotides read TGTGCCAGCAGACAGGGCCCCTCTGGGGCCAACGTCCTGACTTTC. Protein product: CASRQGPSGANVLTF. The V and J genes are TRBV5-6 and TRBJ2-6; D is possibly TRBD1 (6 bases). Germline CDR1 is SGHDT and CDR2 is YYEEEE. The length of the CDR3 is 15 residues. Trimming removed 5 bases at V and 0 bases at J, with 9 bases between.

This chain connects TRBV29-1 to TRBJ1-1; no clear D gene. Per germline, CDR1 SQVTM and CDR2 ANQGSEA. There are 11 residues in the CDR3. V gave up 8 bases and J gave up 1 base, with 8 bases separating them. The CDR3 protein is CSSEGNTEAFF. CDR3 DNA: TGCAGCTCGGAGGGGAACACTGAAGCTTTCTTT.

The chain couples TRBV25-1 to TRBJ2-7, with 7 bases aligning to TRBD2. In germline, CDR1 is MGHDK, CDR2 SYGVNS. CDR3 size: 15 residues. Germline trimming cut 6 bases from V and 6 bases from J; bases unmatched to any gene: 14. The CDR3 nucleotides are TGTGCCAGCAGAAAGTCCGGGACTAATCATACCGAGCAGTACTTC. Protein: CASRKSGTNHTEQYF.

The genes are TRBV6-5 and TRBJ2-7; D is ambiguous. V was pared by 5 bases and J by 1 base, with 9 bases between. The CDR3 spans 13 residues. Germline V CDR1 and CDR2: MNHEY, SVGAGI. The CDR3 spells CASSPVGSYEQYF. CDR3 bases: TGTGCCAGCAGTCCAGTGGGTTCCTACGAGCAGTACTTC.

In nucleotides, the CDR3 is TGTGCCCGATTTCAGACAGGGCGGCGATATAGCAATCAGCCCCAGCATTTT. This translates into CARFQTGRRYSNQPQHF. The chain recombines TRBV19 with TRBJ1-5, with 7 bases matching TRBD1. The V gene end was trimmed by 11 bases and the J gene end by 0 bases; junction bases not matched to a gene: 16. The CDR3 extends over 17 amino acids. Germline CDR1 is LNHDA and CDR2 is SQIVND (reference sequence). The whole variable domain, filled in from reference TRBV19 and TRBJ1-5, reads DGGITQSPKYLFRKEGQNVTLSCEQNLNHDAMYWYRQDPGQGLRLIYYSQIVNDFQKGDIAEGYSVSREKKESFPLTVTSAQKNPTAFYLCARFQTGRRYSNQPQHFGDGTRLSIL.